The 27 T cell receptor beta chains below were found in one sample sequenced in a study of T cells in Graves' hyperthyroidism and ophthalmopathy. RNA transcripts were the template for amplifying TCR beta CDR3 regions. In the first-round RT-PCR of the TCR CDR3, the HTBI primer set was used. TCRdb reanalysed the multiplex PCR reads using MiXCR and keeps one entry per CDR3 protein. The sample has approximately 600,000 distinct CDR3 sequences, about 15% seen once. Material: blood. The source is a woman between 25 and 40 years old with Graves' hyperthyroidism that later progressed to Graves' ophthalmopathy.

This clonotype was counted ten times or more. This chain connects TRBV7-9 to TRBJ2-5; D not resolved. The length of the CDR3 is 12 residues. Trimming removed 8 bases at V and 0 bases at J, with 7 bases between. Germline loops: CDR1 SEHNR, CDR2 FQNEAQ (reference sequence). The CDR3 DNA sequence: TGTGCCAGCGGTCGGTACCAAGAGACCCAGTACTTC. This codes for CASGRYQETQYF.

Only a few counts were recorded for this clonotype. This rearrangement joins TRBV7-9 to TRBJ1-3; D perhaps matches TRBD1 (6 bases). The CDR3 is 24 residues long. Germline assignment: CDR1 SEHNR and CDR2 FQNEAQ (reference sequence). Trimming took off 6 bases at V and 0 bases at J, with 39 bases between the two ends. The CDR3 here is CASRLNPNRVRSNYIASSGNTIYF. The CDR3 bases are TGTGCCAGCAGACTGAACCCCAACAGGGTCCGGTCGAACTACATAGCATCCTCTGGAAACACCATATATTTT.

This clonotype was detected ten times or more. The chain employs TRBV20-1 and TRBJ1-6, with D possibly TRBD1 on 5 matching bases. This CDR3 is built from 15 residues. The germline V gene has CDR1 DFQATT and CDR2 SNEGSKA (reference sequence). The V and J ends lost 1 base and 10 bases respectively, with 17 bases between them. DNA of the CDR3: TGCAGTGCTAGAGTTCTGGAGGGGAGTGACTCACCCCTCCACTTT. Translating gives CSARVLEGSDSPLHF.

The table lists this clonotype with a few counts. As DNA, the CDR3 is TGTGCCAGCATAGAAGACAGGGTTCGGGAAAAACTGTTTTTT. Protein sequence: CASIEDRVREKLFF. The chain recombines TRBV6-1 with TRBJ1-4; 7 bases are shared with TRBD1. The CDR3 contains 14 residues. V dropped 7 bases and J dropped 8; count of bases not matched to a gene: 10. From germline, CDR1 is MNHNS and CDR2 SASEGT.

There are a few counts of this clonotype. This sequence joins TRBV12-3 or TRBV12-4 and TRBJ2-1; TRBD2 is a possible D gene (6 bases). The CDR3 has 14 amino acids. V dropped 6 bases and J dropped 8 bases, with 17 bases sitting between them. The CDR3 spells CASSTTRGLDEQFF. The CDR3 coding sequence is TGTGCCAGCAGCACAACTAGGGGACTGGATGAGCAGTTCTTC.

This clonotype was seen ten or more times. The gene calls are TRBV28 and TRBJ2-7; D may correspond to TRBD1 or TRBD2 (5 bases each). V was pared by 4 bases and J by 5 bases, with 18 bases between. The CDR3 spans 15 residues. CDR1 and CDR2 (germline): MDHEN, SYDVKM. The DNA for the CDR3 is TGTGCCAGCAGTTCCCCGACGAGGGGTTCCGACGAGCAGTACTTC. It specifies CASSSPTRGSDEQYF.

This clonotype was detected ten times or more. The CDR3 nucleotides are TGTGCCAGCAGTTCCGTCTACGAGCAGTACTTC. Translation: CASSSVYEQYF. The chain uses TRBV12-3 or TRBV12-4 and TRBJ2-7, with no clear D. The CDR3 sequence is 11 residues long. The ends were cut back, 4 bases at V and 3 bases at J, with 4 bases in the middle.

This clonotype occurred many times. V gene TRBV5-6 combines with J gene TRBJ2-3; a possible D gene is TRBD2 (5 bases). Trimming took off 4 bases at V and 1 base at J, with 13 bases between the two ends. The CDR3 is 15 amino acids. Germline CDR1 SGHDT, CDR2 YYEEEE. The CDR3 coding sequence is TGTGCCAGCAGCCTCGGACTGTACGGCACAGATACGCAGTATTTT. Protein sequence: CASSLGLYGTDTQYF.

This rearrangement joins TRBV12-3 or TRBV12-4 to TRBJ2-3, with 12 bases that match TRBD2. This CDR3 spans 15 amino acids. After removal of 5 bases from V and 3 bases from J, the junction contained 3 bases not matched to a gene. The CDR3 DNA reads TGTGCCAGCAGTGGGGGGACTAGCGGGACAGATACGCAGTATTTT. Protein product: CASSGGTSGTDTQYF.

This clonotype was recorded at least ten times. The genes are TRBV19 and TRBJ1-2; weak D call: TRBD1 (6 bases). Germline V lookup: CDR1 LNHDA, CDR2 SQIVND (reference sequence). V was shortened by 5 bases and J by 6 bases, with 19 bases between the two germline ends. The CDR3 totals 15 residues. This chain's CDR3 is CASSSYRGQLNGYTF. The DNA for the CDR3 is TGTGCCAGTAGTTCGTATCGCGGACAGCTAAATGGCTACACCTTC. The full variable domain, with the rest looked up from reference TRBV19 and TRBJ1-2, is DGGITQSPKYLFRKEGQNVTLSCEQNLNHDAMYWYRQDPGQGLRLIYYSQIVNDFQKGDIAEGYSVSREKKESFPLTVTSAQKNPTAFYLCASSSYRGQLNGYTFGSGTRLTVV.

This clonotype has a count of ten or more. The rearrangement links TRBV5-1 to TRBJ2-1; possible D gene TRBD2, 5 bases. The length of the CDR3 is 14 residues. The germline gives CDR1 SGHRS, CDR2 YFSETQ. Between the trimmed V and J ends, which lost 7 bases and 6 bases, there was a span of 17 bases. The CDR3 protein is CASHLSSPTNEQFF. In DNA, the CDR3 is TGCGCCAGCCATCTCTCTAGCCCCACCAATGAGCAGTTCTTC. The whole variable domain, filled in from reference TRBV5-1 and TRBJ2-1, reads KAGVTQTPRYLIKTRGQQVTLSCSPISGHRSVSWYQQTPGQGLQFLFEYFSETQRNKGNFPGRFSGRQFSNSRSEMNVSTLELGDSALYLCASHLSSPTNEQFFGPGTRLTVL.

This clonotype was observed a handful of times. The chain joins TRBV19 to TRBJ1-4, with D unresolved. The CDR3 loop spans 13 amino acids. Trimming removed 7 bases at V and 7 bases at J, with 13 bases between. Per germline, CDR1 LNHDA and CDR2 SQIVND (reference sequence). CDR3 region: CASTLPHGEKLFF. CDR3 DNA: TGTGCCAGTACCCTACCCCATGGTGAAAAACTGTTTTTT.

This clonotype has a handful of counts. The chain employs TRBV20-1 and TRBJ1-1, with D perhaps TRBD1 (5 bases). The germline V gene encodes CDR1 DFQATT and CDR2 SNEGSKA (reference sequence). The CDR3 covers 11 residues. Trimming took 5 bases from V and 6 from J, leaving 10 bases between them. The DNA for the CDR3 is TGCAGTGCTTACGACAGCCCTGAAGCTTTCTTT. Its protein is CSAYDSPEAFF.

The DNA of the CDR3 is TGTGCCAGCAGTTACCTCCGTGGAAAACTGTTTTTT. It yields the protein CASSYLRGKLFF. V is TRBV6-2 or TRBV6-3 and J is TRBJ1-4; D ambiguous. Germline V gene lookup returns CDR1 MNHEY and CDR2 SVGEGT. The CDR3 runs to 12 residues. The V end lost 2 bases, the J end lost 10 bases, and 8 bases lay between the germline ends.

This clonotype was seen ten or more times. V is TRBV14 and J is TRBJ2-1; D tentatively reads TRBD1 or TRBD2 (7 bases each). The CDR3 consists of 14 residues. Germline assignment: CDR1 SGHDN and CDR2 FVKESK. V was shortened by 4 bases and J by 8 bases, with 15 bases between the two germline ends. The CDR3 reads CASSRIPGGDEQFF. The CDR3 bases are TGTGCCAGCAGCCGTATTCCAGGGGGGGATGAGCAGTTCTTC.

This clonotype was seen repeatedly, ten times or more. CDR3 protein: CASSLFGTPQGGYTF. The DNA for the CDR3 is TGTGCCAGCAGTTTATTTGGGACACCCCAGGGTGGCTACACCTTC. The V gene is TRBV27, the J gene TRBJ1-2; a possible D gene is TRBD1 (6 bases). Germline CDR1 MNHEY, CDR2 SMNVEV (reference sequence). The CDR3 is 15 residues long. The V end was cut by 1 base, the J end by 7 bases, with 16 bases between.

The chain has TRBV3-1 and TRBJ1-2, with D maybe TRBD1 (5 bases). The germline V and J ends were trimmed by 2 bases and 12 bases, with 16 bases remaining between them. The germline CDR1 and CDR2 sequences are LGHDT and YNNKEL (reference sequence). The CDR3 has 13 amino acids. The CDR3 loop is CASSQTSVVGHTF. In DNA form, the CDR3 reads TGTGCCAGCAGCCAAACCTCTGTGGTGGGGCACACCTTC.

In its sample, this clonotype was seen a few times. The CDR3 DNA follows: TGCGCCAGCAGCCGGACTAGCGGGAGTTTGAGCGAGCAGTACTTC. Its translation is CASSRTSGSLSEQYF. This chain joins TRBV5-1 and TRBJ2-7; 13 bases fit TRBD2. The trim removed 4 bases at V and 6 bases at J, leaving 7 bases unmatched. Germline assignment: CDR1 SGHRS and CDR2 YFSETQ. The length of the CDR3 is 15 residues.

There are a few counts of this clonotype. The V gene is TRBV4-1, the J gene TRBJ2-3; 10 nucleotides align to TRBD2. The CDR3 spans 17 residues. Germline CDR1 and CDR2: MGHRA and YSYEKL. V was pared by 1 base and J by 4 bases, with 8 bases of the junction left unmatched. This CDR3 reads CASSQVASGSGADTQYF. Here the CDR3 DNA reads TGCGCCAGCAGCCAAGTGGCTAGCGGGAGTGGAGCAGATACGCAGTATTTT.

This clonotype was detected ten times or more. The V call is TRBV7-3, the J call TRBJ1-2, with 8 bases lining up with TRBD1. The J segment lost 9 bases and the V segment lost 8 bases, leaving 14 bases of the junction unmatched. CDR3 size: 14 residues. Germline lookup yields CDR1 SGHTA and CDR2 FQGTGA. The CDR3 spells CASGPGQGAGSYTF. In nucleotides, the CDR3 is TGTGCCAGCGGTCCCGGGCAGGGGGCAGGTAGCTACACCTTC. Full variable domain (missing parts from reference TRBV7-3 and TRBJ1-2): GAGVSQTPSNKVTEKGKYVELRCDPISGHTALYWYRQSLGQGPEFLIYFQGTGAADDSGLPNDRFFAVRPEGSVSTLKIQRTERGDSAVYLCASGPGQGAGSYTFGSGTRLTVV.

This clonotype was observed many times. The chain joins TRBV15 to TRBJ1-5; the match to TRBD1 covers 9 bases. Looked up from germline, CDR1 is LNHNV and CDR2 is YYDKDF (reference sequence). J lost 6 bases, V lost 2 bases, and 5 bases had no gene match. The CDR3 sequence is 15 residues long. The CDR3 bases are TGTGCCACCAGCAGACCGGGACAGGGATTTCAGCCCCAGCATTTT. This translates into CATSRPGQGFQPQHF. Using reference TRBV15 and TRBJ1-5 for the parts outside the CDR3, the full variable domain is DAMVIQNPRYQVTQFGKPVTLSCSQTLNHNVMYWYQQKSSQAPKLLFHYYDKDFNNEADTPDNFQSRRPNTSFCFLDIRSPGLGDTAMYLCATSRPGQGFQPQHFGDGTRLSIL.

With regard to this clonotype: A much larger clone is a single base away; this may be a read error. The chain couples TRBV30 to TRBJ2-5; 7 positions match TRBD1. Per the germline V gene, CDR1 is GTSNPN and CDR2 is SVGIG (reference sequence). The CDR3 is 17 residues long. J was trimmed by 5 bases and V by 1 base; bases with no gene match: 16. In DNA, the CDR3 is TGTGCCTGGAGTGGGCGAATTGTACAGGGGATTGGGGAGACCCAGTACTTC. Encoded protein: CAWSGRIVQGIGETQYF.

The chain has TRBV27 and TRBJ1-1, with D maybe TRBD1 (5 bases). Per the germline V gene, CDR1 is MNHEY and CDR2 is SMNVEV (reference sequence). V was trimmed by 3 bases and J by 1 base, leaving 12 bases between them. CDR3 length: 15 residues. CDR3 bases: TGTGCCAGCAGTTTCGGAGGGGCTCCGAACACTGAAGCTTTCTTT. It specifies CASSFGGAPNTEAFF.

This clonotype was seen a handful of times. V is TRBV30 and J is TRBJ1-5; TRBD1 might be the D (6 bases). Looked up from germline, CDR1 is GTSNPN and CDR2 is SVGIG (reference sequence). V was cut by 5 bases and J by 5 bases, with 13 bases left in between. This CDR3 is 13 amino acids long. CDR3 bases: TGTGCCTGGGGTCAGGACAGCGATCAGCCCCAGCATTTT. Residues: CAWGQDSDQPQHF.

This clonotype showed up just a few times. The V and J genes are TRBV27 and TRBJ1-1; a possible D gene is TRBD1 (5 bases). This CDR3 spans 13 amino acids. Between the trimmed V and J ends, which lost 2 bases and 6 bases, there was a span of 10 bases. Germline lookup yields CDR1 MNHEY and CDR2 SMNVEV (reference sequence). The CDR3 reads CASSLQGRPEAFF. Written as DNA, the CDR3 is TGTGCCAGCAGTTTACAGGGTCGGCCTGAAGCTTTCTTT.

This clonotype has ten or more counts. This chain connects TRBV29-1 to TRBJ2-3; D unresolved. This CDR3 is 16 amino acids long. Germline CDR1 and CDR2: SQVTM and ANQGSEA. V lost 4 bases to trimming and J lost 4 bases, with 21 bases between them. Here the CDR3 reads CSVALLGGRLADTQYF. The CDR3 DNA sequence: TGCAGCGTTGCTCTTTTGGGCGGCCGCCTCGCAGATACGCAGTATTTT.

A few counts support this clonotype. The chain carries TRBV28 and TRBJ2-7; TRBD1 matches at 10 bases. Germline loops: CDR1 MDHEN, CDR2 SYDVKM. Unmatched junction bases numbered 7, after V lost 6 bases and J lost 5 bases. The CDR3 has 14 amino acids. CDR3 sequence reads: CASRMGQGSDEQYF. CDR3 bases: TGTGCCAGCAGGATGGGACAGGGGAGCGACGAGCAGTACTTC.